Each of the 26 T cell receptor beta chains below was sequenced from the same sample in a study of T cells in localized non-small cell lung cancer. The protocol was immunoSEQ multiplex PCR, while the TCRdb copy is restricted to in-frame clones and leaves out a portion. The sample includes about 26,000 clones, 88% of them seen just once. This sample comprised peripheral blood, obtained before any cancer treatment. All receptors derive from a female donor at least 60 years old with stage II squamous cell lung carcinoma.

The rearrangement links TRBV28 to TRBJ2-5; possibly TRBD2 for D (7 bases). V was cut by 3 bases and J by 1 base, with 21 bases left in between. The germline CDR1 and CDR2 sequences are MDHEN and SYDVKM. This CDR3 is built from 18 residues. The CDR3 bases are TGTGCCAGCAGTTTTCCAGGTGGGGGGGCTTTCCTCCAAGAGACCCAGTACTTC. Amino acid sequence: CASSFPGGGAFLQETQYF.

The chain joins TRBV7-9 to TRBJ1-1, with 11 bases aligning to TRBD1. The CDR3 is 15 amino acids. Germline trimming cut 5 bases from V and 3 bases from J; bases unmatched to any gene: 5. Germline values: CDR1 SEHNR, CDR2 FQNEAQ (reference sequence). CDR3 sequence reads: CASSRTGGPDTEAFF. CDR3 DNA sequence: TGTGCCAGCAGCCGGACAGGGGGCCCAGACACTGAAGCTTTCTTT.

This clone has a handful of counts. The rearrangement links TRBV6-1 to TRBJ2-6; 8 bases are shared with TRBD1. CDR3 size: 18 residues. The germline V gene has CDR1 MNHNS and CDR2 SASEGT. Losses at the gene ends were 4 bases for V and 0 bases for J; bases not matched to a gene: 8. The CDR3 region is CASSGEQGGFSGANVLTF. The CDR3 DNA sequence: TGTGCCAGCAGTGGGGAACAGGGGGGATTCTCTGGGGCCAACGTCCTGACTTTC.

DNA for the CDR3: TGTGCCAGCAGTTACAGGTTTGTCACAGATACGCAGTATTTT. This gives the protein CASSYRFVTDTQYF. The V gene is TRBV6-5, the J gene TRBJ2-3; D unclear. V was shortened by 2 bases and J by 2 bases, with 8 bases between the two germline ends. Per the germline V gene, CDR1 is MNHEY and CDR2 is SVGAGI. There are 14 residues in the CDR3.

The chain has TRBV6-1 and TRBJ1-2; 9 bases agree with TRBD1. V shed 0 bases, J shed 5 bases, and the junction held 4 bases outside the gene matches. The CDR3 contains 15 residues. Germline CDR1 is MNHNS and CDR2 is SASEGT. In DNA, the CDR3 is TGTGCCAGCAGTGAAGCGACAGGGGGGTGGTATGGCTACACCTTC. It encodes CASSEATGGWYGYTF.

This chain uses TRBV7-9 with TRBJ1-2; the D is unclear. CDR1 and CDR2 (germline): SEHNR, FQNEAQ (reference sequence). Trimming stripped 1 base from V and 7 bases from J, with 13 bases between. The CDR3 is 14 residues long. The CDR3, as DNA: TGTGCCAGCAGCTTAGACTCGGTGGTTGCTGGCTACACCTTC. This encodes CASSLDSVVAGYTF.

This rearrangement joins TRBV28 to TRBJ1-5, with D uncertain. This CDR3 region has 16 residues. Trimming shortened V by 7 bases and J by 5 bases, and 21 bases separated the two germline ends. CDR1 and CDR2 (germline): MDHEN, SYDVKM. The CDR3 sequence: CASTITPYSPHQPQHF. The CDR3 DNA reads TGTGCCAGCACCATAACCCCTTATTCTCCCCATCAGCCCCAGCATTTT.

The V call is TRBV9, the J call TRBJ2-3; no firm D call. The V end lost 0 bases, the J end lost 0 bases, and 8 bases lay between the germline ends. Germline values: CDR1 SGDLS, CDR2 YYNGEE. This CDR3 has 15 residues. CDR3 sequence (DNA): TGTGCCAGCAGCGTAGATCACCGCAGCACAGATACGCAGTATTTT. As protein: CASSVDHRSTDTQYF.

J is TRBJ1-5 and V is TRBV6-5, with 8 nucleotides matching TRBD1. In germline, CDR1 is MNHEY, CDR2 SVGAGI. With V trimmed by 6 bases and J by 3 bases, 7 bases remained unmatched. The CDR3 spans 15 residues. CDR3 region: CASRPSGGPNQPQHF. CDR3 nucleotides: TGTGCCAGCAGACCCTCAGGGGGCCCCAATCAGCCCCAGCATTTT.

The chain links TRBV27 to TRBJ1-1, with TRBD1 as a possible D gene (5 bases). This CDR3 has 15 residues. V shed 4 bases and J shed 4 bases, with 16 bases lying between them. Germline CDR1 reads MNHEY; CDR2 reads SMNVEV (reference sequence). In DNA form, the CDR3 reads TGTGCCAGCAGTTCTTCCCTATCGGGGACCACTGAAGCTTTCTTT. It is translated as CASSSSLSGTTEAFF.

CDR3 DNA: TGTGCCAGCAAAGATCACTTCGAAGGAAACACCATATATTTT. Its translation: CASKDHFEGNTIYF. The V call is TRBV6-6, the J call TRBJ1-3; D is unclear. V was pared by 7 bases and J by 4 bases, with 14 bases between. CDR1 is MNHNY and CDR2 is SVGAGI in the germline V gene (reference sequence). CDR3 size: 14 residues.

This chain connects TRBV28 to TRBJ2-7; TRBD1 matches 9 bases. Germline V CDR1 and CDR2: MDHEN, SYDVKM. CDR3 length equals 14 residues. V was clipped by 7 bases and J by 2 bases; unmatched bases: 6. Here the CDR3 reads CASIPGQGPYEQYF. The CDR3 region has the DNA TGTGCCAGCATTCCGGGACAGGGCCCCTACGAGCAGTACTTC.

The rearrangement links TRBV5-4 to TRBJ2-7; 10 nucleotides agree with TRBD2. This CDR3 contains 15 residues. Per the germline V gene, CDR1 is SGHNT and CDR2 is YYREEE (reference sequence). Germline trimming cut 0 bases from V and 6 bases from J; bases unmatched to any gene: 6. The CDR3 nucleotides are TGTGCCAGCAGCTTGGGGCTAGCGGGAGCGAGCGAGCAGTACTTC. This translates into CASSLGLAGASEQYF.

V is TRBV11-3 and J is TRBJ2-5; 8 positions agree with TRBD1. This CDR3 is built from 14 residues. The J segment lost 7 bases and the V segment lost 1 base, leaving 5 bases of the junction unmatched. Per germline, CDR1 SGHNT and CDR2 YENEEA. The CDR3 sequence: CASSLAVTGATQYF. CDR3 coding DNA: TGTGCCAGCAGCTTAGCAGTGACAGGGGCGACCCAGTACTTC.

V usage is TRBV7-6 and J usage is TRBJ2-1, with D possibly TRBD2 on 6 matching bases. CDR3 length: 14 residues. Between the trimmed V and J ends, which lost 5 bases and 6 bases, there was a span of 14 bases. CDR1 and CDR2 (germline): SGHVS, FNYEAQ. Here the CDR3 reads CASSLETSFNEQFF. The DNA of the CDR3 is TGTGCCAGCAGCCTAGAGACTAGTTTCAATGAGCAGTTCTTC.

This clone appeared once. CDR3 in amino acids: CASSEAITDTQYF. The CDR3 bases are TGTGCCAGCTCCGAGGCCATCACAGATACGCAGTATTTT. The chain carries TRBV6-6 and TRBJ2-3; D gene ambiguous. Germline V gives CDR1 MNHNY, CDR2 SVGAGI (reference sequence). The CDR3 is made up of 13 amino acids. The V end lost 8 bases, the J end lost 2 bases, and 11 bases lay between the germline ends.

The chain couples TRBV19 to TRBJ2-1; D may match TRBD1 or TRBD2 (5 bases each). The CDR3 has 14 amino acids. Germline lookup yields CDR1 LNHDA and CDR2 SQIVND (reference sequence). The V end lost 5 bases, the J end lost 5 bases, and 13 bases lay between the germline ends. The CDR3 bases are TGTGCCAGTAGTTTCCCGGGACCCAACAATGAGCAGTTCTTC. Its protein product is CASSFPGPNNEQFF.

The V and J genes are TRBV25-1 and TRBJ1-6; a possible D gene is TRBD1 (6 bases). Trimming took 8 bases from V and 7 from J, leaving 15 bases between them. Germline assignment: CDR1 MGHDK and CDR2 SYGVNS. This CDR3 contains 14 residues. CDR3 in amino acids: CASAGGRRNSPLHF. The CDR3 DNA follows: TGTGCCAGCGCTGGGGGGCGGAGAAATTCACCCCTCCACTTT.

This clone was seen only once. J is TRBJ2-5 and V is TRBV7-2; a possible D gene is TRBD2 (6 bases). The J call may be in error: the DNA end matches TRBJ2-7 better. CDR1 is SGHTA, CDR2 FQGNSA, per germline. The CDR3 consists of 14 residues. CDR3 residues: CASSAPSVPYEQYF. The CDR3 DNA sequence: TGTGCCAGCAGCGCCCCTAGCGTTCCCTACGAGCAGTACTTC.

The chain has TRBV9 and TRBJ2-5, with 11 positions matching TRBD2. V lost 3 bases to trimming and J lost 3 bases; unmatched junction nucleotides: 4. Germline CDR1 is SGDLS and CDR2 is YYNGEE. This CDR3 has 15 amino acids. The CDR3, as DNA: TGTGCCAGCAGCGAAGGGACTAGCGGTAAAGAGACCCAGTACTTC. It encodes CASSEGTSGKETQYF.

CDR3 loop: CASSPQTGENEKLFF. The CDR3 DNA reads as TGTGCCAGCAGCCCTCAGACAGGCGAAAATGAAAAACTGTTTTTT. The rearrangement links TRBV7-2 to TRBJ1-4; D perhaps matches TRBD1 (6 bases). Germline V CDR1 and CDR2: SGHTA, FQGNSA. The CDR3 length is 15 residues. Trimming removed 5 bases at V and 5 bases at J, with 15 bases between.

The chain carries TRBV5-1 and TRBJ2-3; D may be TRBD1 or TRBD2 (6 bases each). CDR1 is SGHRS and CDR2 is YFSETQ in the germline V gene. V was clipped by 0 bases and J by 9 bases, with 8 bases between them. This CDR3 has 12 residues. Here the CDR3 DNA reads TGCGCCAGCAGCTTGGAGGGGGGAACGCAGTATTTT. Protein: CASSLEGGTQYF.

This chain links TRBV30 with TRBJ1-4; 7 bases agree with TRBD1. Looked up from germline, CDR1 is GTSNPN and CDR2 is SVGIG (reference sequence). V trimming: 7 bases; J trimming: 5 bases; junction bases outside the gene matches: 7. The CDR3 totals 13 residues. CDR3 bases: TGTGCCTATTCACAGGGGAAAAATGAAAAACTGTTTTTT. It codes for CAYSQGKNEKLFF.

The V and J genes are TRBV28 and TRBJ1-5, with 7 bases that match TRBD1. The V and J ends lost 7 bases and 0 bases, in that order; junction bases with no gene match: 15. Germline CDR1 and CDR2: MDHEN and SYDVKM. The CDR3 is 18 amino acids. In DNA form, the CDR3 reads TGTGCCAGCAAATCTACGGCGGGAGGGGGCCATAGCAATCAGCCCCAGCATTTT. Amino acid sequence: CASKSTAGGGHSNQPQHF. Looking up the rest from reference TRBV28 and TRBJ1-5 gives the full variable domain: DVKVTQSSRYLVKRTGEKVFLECVQDMDHENMFWYRQDPGLGLRLIYFSYDVKMKEKGDIPEGYSVSREKKERFSLILESASTNQTSMYLCASKSTAGGGHSNQPQHFGDGTRLSIL.

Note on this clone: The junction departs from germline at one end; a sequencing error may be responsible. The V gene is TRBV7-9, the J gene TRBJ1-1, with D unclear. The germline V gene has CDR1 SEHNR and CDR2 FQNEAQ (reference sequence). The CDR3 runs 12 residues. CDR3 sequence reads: CASSLGYTEAFF. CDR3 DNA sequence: TGTGCCAGCAGCTTGGGATACACCGAAGCTTTCTTT.

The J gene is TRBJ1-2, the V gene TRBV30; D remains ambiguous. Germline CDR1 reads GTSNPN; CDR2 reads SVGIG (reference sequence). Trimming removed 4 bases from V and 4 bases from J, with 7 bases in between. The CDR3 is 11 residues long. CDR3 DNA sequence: TGTGCCTGGACAGTCGCCTATGGCTACACCTTC. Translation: CAWTVAYGYTF.